These 26 T cell receptor beta chains were all obtained from the same sample, sequenced in a study of T cell responses to AZD1222 COVID-19 vaccine. Produced via immunoSEQ multiplex PCR; TCRdb's table is partial and in-frame only. Of roughly 140,000 clones in the sample, approximately 88% were seen once. Material: peripheral blood, obtained on day 0 of MenACWY control vaccination. The receptors here all came from an adult in good health.

V is TRBV7-9 and J is TRBJ2-5; D might be TRBD2 (5 bases). In germline, CDR1 is SEHNR, CDR2 FQNEAQ (reference sequence). Trimming took off 0 bases at V and 4 bases at J, with 15 bases between the two ends. This CDR3 is built from 16 residues. The CDR3 DNA reads TGTGCCAGCAGCTTAGCCGGGCGAGGGTTGGGAGAGACCCAGTACTTC. Its protein product is CASSLAGRGLGETQYF. The full variable domain, in which reference TRBV7-9 and TRBJ2-5 provide the parts outside the CDR3, is DTGVSQNPRHKITKRGQNVTFRCDPISEHNRLYWYRQTLGQGPEFLTYFQNEAQLEKSRLLSDRFSAERPKGSFSTLEIQRTEQGDSAMYLCASSLAGRGLGETQYFGPGTRLLVL.

Only a few counts were recorded for this clone. Germline is not matched at one junction end, which may reflect a read error. The gene calls are TRBV13 and TRBJ1-6; D is unclear. Germline V gene data show CDR1 as PRHDT and CDR2 as FYEKMQ (reference sequence). The CDR3 runs to 13 residues. In DNA, the CDR3 is TGTGCCAGCAGTTTAGAAGGCCGTTCACCCCTCCACTTT. Its protein product is CASSLEGRSPLHF.

This chain connects TRBV5-1 to TRBJ2-3, with 12 bases matching TRBD1. The CDR3 sequence is 17 residues long. V lost 2 bases and J lost 4; bases outside the gene matches: 8. Germline assignment: CDR1 SGHRS and CDR2 YFSETQ. The CDR3 DNA is TGCGCCAGCAGCTTTCACGACGGGACAGGGGGCTCAGATACGCAGTATTTT. As protein: CASSFHDGTGGSDTQYF. The full variable domain, rest sourced from reference TRBV5-1 and TRBJ2-3, is KAGVTQTPRYLIKTRGQQVTLSCSPISGHRSVSWYQQTPGQGLQFLFEYFSETQRNKGNFPGRFSGRQFSNSRSEMNVSTLELGDSALYLCASSFHDGTGGSDTQYFGPGTRLTVL.

The chain recombines TRBV9 with TRBJ1-3; 8 bases map to TRBD1. Germline lookup yields CDR1 SGDLS and CDR2 YYNGEE. CDR3 length: 14 amino acids. Losses at the gene ends were 4 bases for V and 3 bases for J; bases not matched to a gene: 3. CDR3 sequence: CASSSRGLGNTIYF. The DNA of the CDR3 is TGTGCCAGCAGCTCCAGGGGGCTTGGAAACACCATATATTTT.

CDR3 in amino acids: CASSVLPGGTEAFF. Written as DNA, the CDR3 is TGTGCCAGCAGCGTCTTGCCAGGGGGGACTGAAGCTTTCTTT. The V and J genes are TRBV9 and TRBJ1-1; 7 bases line up with TRBD1. This CDR3 has 14 residues. J was trimmed by 5 bases and V by 2 bases; bases with no gene match: 6. Germline CDR1 and CDR2: SGDLS and YYNGEE.

In this sample, this clone turned up a few times. V gene TRBV19 combines with J gene TRBJ2-5; D gene uncertain. Germline CDR1 reads LNHDA; CDR2 reads SQIVND (reference sequence). V was cut by 1 base and J by 1 base, with 7 bases left in between. This CDR3 comprises 14 residues. For the CDR3, the DNA is TGTGCCAGTAGTATAGGCCCCTCCCAAGAGACCCAGTACTTC. It specifies CASSIGPSQETQYF.

The chain links TRBV4-1 to TRBJ1-4; perhaps TRBD1 as D (5 bases). The V end was cut by 0 bases, the J end by 0 bases, with 8 bases between. The CDR3 is made up of 16 amino acids. Germline CDR1 is MGHRA and CDR2 is YSYEKL. CDR3 residues: CASSQEPGPTNEKLFF. As DNA, the CDR3 is TGCGCCAGCAGCCAAGAACCGGGGCCAACTAATGAAAAACTGTTTTTT.

The rearrangement joins TRBV6-5 to TRBJ1-1, with TRBD1 as a possible D gene (6 bases). CDR3 length: 14 residues. From germline, CDR1 is MNHEY and CDR2 SVGAGI. Trimming stripped 4 bases from V and 10 bases from J, with 19 bases between. The DNA of the CDR3 is TGTGCCAGCAGTTTGACCCGGGACCTACAGGGAGCTTTCTTT. This encodes CASSLTRDLQGAFF.

V usage is TRBV5-1 and J usage is TRBJ1-4; no clear D. Germline CDR1 and CDR2: SGHRS and YFSETQ. Between the trimmed V and J ends, which lost 4 bases and 5 bases, there was a span of 15 bases. This CDR3 comprises 15 residues. In DNA form, the CDR3 reads TGCGCCAGCAGCCTAACGACGGATACAAATGAAAAACTGTTTTTT. This sequence encodes CASSLTTDTNEKLFF.

This chain connects TRBV11-2 to TRBJ1-2; D might be TRBD1 (5 bases). CDR3 length: 13 residues. CDR1 is SGHAT and CDR2 is FQNNGV in the germline V gene. Trimming shortened V by 0 bases and J by 8 bases, and 10 bases separated the two germline ends. DNA of the CDR3: TGTGCCAGCAGCTTAGACAGGGTAGGAGGCTACACCTTC. Its protein product is CASSLDRVGGYTF.

The rearrangement uses TRBV29-1 and TRBJ2-1, with 16 bases that match TRBD2. The CDR3 has 18 amino acids. Germline V gives CDR1 SQVTM, CDR2 ANQGSEA. V shed 4 bases, J shed 0 bases, and the junction held 6 bases outside the gene matches. The CDR3 region is CSVAGTSGRASSYNEQFF. The CDR3 DNA reads as TGCAGCGTTGCAGGGACTAGCGGGAGGGCCAGCTCCTACAATGAGCAGTTCTTC.

J is TRBJ1-1 and V is TRBV12-5; 11 bases line up with TRBD1. CDR3 length: 15 residues. CDR1 is LGHNT, CDR2 FRNRAP, per germline. V trimming: 6 bases; J trimming: 4 bases; junction bases outside the gene matches: 7. The CDR3 nucleotides are TGTGCTAGTGGCTCGGACAGGGGGCGACGCACTGAAGCTTTCTTT. Encoded protein: CASGSDRGRRTEAFF. Combining the CDR3 with reference TRBV12-5 and TRBJ1-1 gives the whole variable domain DARVTQTPRHKVTEMGQEVTMRCQPILGHNTVFWYRQTMMQGLELLAYFRNRAPLDDSGMPKDRFSAEMPDATLATLKIQPSEPRDSAVYFCASGSDRGRRTEAFFGQGTRLTVV.

The V and J genes are TRBV6-1 and TRBJ1-5, with D uncertain. This CDR3 has 13 amino acids. V lost 1 base to trimming and J lost 7 bases, with 8 bases between them. Germline loops: CDR1 MNHNS, CDR2 SASEGT. DNA for the CDR3: TGTGCCAGCAGTGAAGTGGTAAACCAGCCCCAGCATTTT. This sequence encodes CASSEVVNQPQHF.

V gene TRBV3-1 (or the pseudogene TRBV3-2) combines with J gene TRBJ2-7; D not resolved. This CDR3 has 12 residues. Germline assignment: CDR1 LGHDT and CDR2 YNNKEL (reference sequence). V was shortened by 5 bases and J by 4 bases, with 9 bases between the two germline ends. CDR3 DNA sequence: TGTGCCAGCAGCGCAAGTAGGTACGAGCAGTACTTC. This translates into CASSASRYEQYF.

The chain recombines TRBV7-3 with TRBJ2-7, with 12 positions matching TRBD2. The J segment lost 5 bases and the V segment lost 5 bases, leaving 4 bases of the junction unmatched. The CDR3 runs to 14 residues. Germline assignment: CDR1 SGHTA and CDR2 FQGTGA. The CDR3 region has the DNA TGTGCCAGCAGCCAGACTAGCGGGAGCCACGAGCAGTACTTC. It yields the protein CASSQTSGSHEQYF.

The chain combines TRBV29-1 with TRBJ2-7; either TRBD1 or TRBD2 may supply D (6 bases each). The germline V and J ends were trimmed by 6 bases and 0 bases, with 15 bases remaining between them. CDR1 and CDR2 from the germline V gene are SQVTM and ANQGSEA. The CDR3 runs 14 residues. CDR3 region: CSVVGGTNSYEQYF. CDR3 nucleotides: TGCAGCGTCGTGGGGGGCACTAACTCCTACGAGCAGTACTTC.

This clone appeared once. The DNA for the CDR3 is TGCGCCAGCGGCGGACAGCCCTCGGGTAGCACTGAAGCTTTCTTT. Its translation is CASGGQPSGSTEAFF. This chain links TRBV5-1 with TRBJ1-1; the D gene is possibly TRBD1 (6 bases). Trimming pared 7 bases from V and 4 bases from J, leaving 20 bases between. Germline V gene lookup returns CDR1 SGHRS and CDR2 YFSETQ. This CDR3 has 15 residues.

V and J are TRBV15 and TRBJ2-1, with 7 positions matching TRBD1. The CDR3 loop spans 16 amino acids. Losses at the gene ends were 0 bases for V and 9 bases for J; bases not matched to a gene: 11. From germline, CDR1 is LNHNV and CDR2 YYDKDF (reference sequence). The CDR3 loop reads CATSRDRTGVVLEQFF. The CDR3 region has the DNA TGTGCCACCAGCAGAGATCGTACAGGGGTCGTTCTTGAGCAGTTCTTC.

The chain couples TRBV7-2 to TRBJ2-1; D is ambiguous. This CDR3 comprises 14 residues. Germline V gene sequence: CDR1 SGHTA, CDR2 FQGNSA. V was shortened by 1 base and J by 6 bases, with 10 bases between the two germline ends. The CDR3 sequence: CASSLVIGLNEQFF. The CDR3 region has the DNA TGTGCCAGCAGCTTAGTAATAGGGCTCAATGAGCAGTTCTTC.

The rearrangement links TRBV5-1 to TRBJ2-7; the D gene is possibly TRBD1 (5 bases). V lost 4 bases to trimming and J lost 5 bases, with 28 bases between them. This CDR3 is 18 amino acids long. Germline CDR1 SGHRS, CDR2 YFSETQ. CDR3 nucleotides: TGCGCCAGCAGCCCAAACTGGACCCCTGGGGCTCTGGTCCACGAGCAGTACTTC. Its translation is CASSPNWTPGALVHEQYF.

This chain uses TRBV28 with TRBJ2-2; 12 bases align to TRBD1. V gave up 5 bases and J gave up 3 bases; unmatched junction bases: 4. The CDR3 totals 16 residues. Germline loops: CDR1 MDHEN, CDR2 SYDVKM. CDR3 residues: CASSGDRGQDTGELFF. The CDR3 DNA follows: TGTGCCAGCAGTGGGGACAGGGGGCAGGACACCGGGGAGCTGTTTTTT.

The chain has TRBV18 and TRBJ2-7; TRBD1 aligns across 7 bases. Germline CDR1 and CDR2: KGHSH and LQKENI. The V segment lost 5 bases and the J segment 2 bases; nucleotides outside the gene matches: 9. The CDR3 consists of 15 residues. DNA for the CDR3: TGTGCCAGCTCAGTTTCTGGCAGGGGGACCTACGAGCAGTACTTC. Translation gives CASSVSGRGTYEQYF.

This rearrangement joins TRBV10-1 to TRBJ2-7, with TRBD2 identical over 13 bases. CDR1 is WNHNN, CDR2 SYGVQD, per germline (reference sequence). This CDR3 has 14 residues. V trimming: 7 bases; J trimming: 7 bases; junction bases outside the gene matches: 7. The CDR3 loop is CASTGTSGIWEQYF. CDR3 bases: TGCGCCAGCACAGGGACTAGCGGGATTTGGGAGCAGTACTTC.

The rearrangement uses TRBV7-8 and TRBJ1-6; no definite D call. Germline V gives CDR1 SGHVS, CDR2 FQNEAQ. The CDR3 runs 14 residues. The V end lost 4 bases, the J end lost 3 bases, and 7 bases lay between the germline ends. Written as DNA, the CDR3 is TGTGCCAGCAGCTCGGGTCTCTATAATTCACCCCTCCACTTT. Translating gives CASSSGLYNSPLHF. Supplemented by reference TRBV7-8 and TRBJ1-6, the full variable domain reads GAGVSQSPRYKVAKRGQDVALRCDPISGHVSLFWYQQALGQGPEFLTYFQNEAQLDKSGLPSDRFFAERPEGSVSTLKIQRTQQEDSAVYLCASSSGLYNSPLHFGNGTRLTVT.

V and J are TRBV6-2 or TRBV6-3 and TRBJ2-5, with D perhaps TRBD1 (5 bases). This CDR3 has 14 amino acids. V lost 6 bases to trimming and J lost 5 bases, with 16 bases between them. Germline CDR1 is MNHEY and CDR2 is SVGEGT. As DNA, the CDR3 is TGTGCCAGCAGCCCATCAGGGCCCCACGAGACCCAGTACTTC. Translation gives CASSPSGPHETQYF.

This clone was seen only once. This sequence joins TRBV30 and TRBJ1-6; 9 bases fit TRBD1. Germline V gene sequence: CDR1 GTSNPN, CDR2 SVGIG (reference sequence). The CDR3 length is 14 residues. Trimming at V came to 1 base and at J to 7 bases, leaving 2 bases not matched to a gene. The CDR3 DNA reads as TGTGCCTGGAGTGGAGGACAGGGGAATTCACCCCTCCACTTT. Amino acid sequence: CAWSGGQGNSPLHF.